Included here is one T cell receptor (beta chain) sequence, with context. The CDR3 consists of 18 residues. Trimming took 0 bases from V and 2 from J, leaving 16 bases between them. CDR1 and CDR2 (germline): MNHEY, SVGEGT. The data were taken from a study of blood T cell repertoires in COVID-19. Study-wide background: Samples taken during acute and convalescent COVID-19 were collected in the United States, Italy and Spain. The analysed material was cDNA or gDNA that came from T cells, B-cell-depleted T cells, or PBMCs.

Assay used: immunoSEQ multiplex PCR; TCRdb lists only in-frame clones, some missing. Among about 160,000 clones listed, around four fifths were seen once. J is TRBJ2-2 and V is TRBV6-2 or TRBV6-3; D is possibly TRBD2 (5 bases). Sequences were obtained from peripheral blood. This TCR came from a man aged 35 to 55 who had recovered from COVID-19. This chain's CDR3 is CASSYSRVAGFNTGELFF. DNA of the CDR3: TGTGCCAGCAGTTACTCGAGGGTGGCGGGTTTCAACACCGGGGAGCTGTTTTTT.